Reported below is one TCR beta chain. Its antigen is currently unknown. Both 60 Vbeta primers and 13 Jbeta primers went into the PCR. Sequencing used immunoSEQ multiplex PCR; TCRdb keeps in-frame clones, though not all of them. This sample yields 80,000 to 100,000 clones, of which about 81% are seen a single time; approximately 11% belongs to the top ten. This sample stems from a study of cytomegalovirus exposure and HLA in healthy donors. The study, taken as a whole, reports: Segments of the TCR beta V type were, in most cases, productive about 87% or about 30% of the time in an earlier analysis.

There were likely unrecorded immune exposures, though donors were nominally healthy when sampled. Trimming removed 4 bases at V and 4 bases at J, with 20 bases between. Germline V CDR1 and CDR2: SGHDT, YYEEEE. The CDR3 is 16 residues long. This TCR derives from a man aged 18 to 35 in good health and CMV-seropositive. The genes are TRBV5-6 and TRBJ1-2; TRBD1 might be the D (5 bases). The sample was PBMCs. The CDR3: CASSPDISSGAYGYTF. The CDR3 region has the DNA TGTGCCAGCAGCCCGGACATCAGCAGTGGGGCCTATGGCTACACCTTC. Full variable domain (remainder filled in from reference TRBV5-6 and TRBJ1-2): DAGVTQSPTHLIKTRGQQVTLRCSPKSGHDTVSWYQQALGQGPQFIFQYYEEEERQRGNFPDRFSGHQFPNYSSELNVNALLLGDSALYLCASSPDISSGAYGYTFGSGTRLTVV.